These T cell receptor beta chains were read from a single sample in a study of blood T cell repertoires in COVID-19. Data came from immunoSEQ multiplex PCR; TCRdb stores just in-frame clones and leaves some out. This sample has under 300,000 clones, with around 85% found just once. Sequencing used PBMCs or T cells enriched from blood (not recorded which). The origin of the receptors is a woman in her forties or fifties who had recovered from COVID-19. The CDR3 runs from the conserved cysteine through the conserved F or W. Fields, in order: J gene, clone size, V gene, D gene, CDR3 protein, CDR3 DNA. A D gene is named only where the DNA matches it firmly. Expanded clones get a size class; other rows say once, few or many, or leave the size out.

TRBJ2-5	.	TRBV28	TRBD1	CASSLWGQPIQETQYF	TGTGCCAGCAGTTTATGGGGACAGCCAATTCAAGAGACCCAGTACTTC
TRBJ1-4	.	TRBV30	.	CAWSVSGAKLFF	TGTGCCTGGAGTGTTTCAGGGGCAAAACTGTTTTTT
TRBJ1-2	.	TRBV27	.	CASSTGGADYGYTF	TGTGCCAGCTCGACCGGGGGGGCGGACTATGGCTACACCTTC
TRBJ1-1	.	TRBV18	TRBD1	CASSPWDSAKEGAFF	TGTGCCAGCTCACCGTGGGACAGTGCGAAGGAAGGAGCTTTCTTT
TRBJ1-5	.	TRBV5-1	.	CASSLGQLNQPQHF	TGCGCCAGCAGCTTGGGACAGCTCAATCAGCCCCAGCATTTT
TRBJ2-7	few	TRBV11-1	TRBD2	CASRFSGSRGSYEQYF	TGTGCCAGCAGATTCAGCGGGAGTCGGGGCTCCTACGAGCAGTACTTC
TRBJ2-3	.	TRBV4-2	.	CASSQVGGTTDTQYF	TGTGCCAGCAGCCAAGTCGGAGGAACCACAGATACGCAGTATTTT
TRBJ1-1	once	TRBV12-3/TRBV12-4	TRBD1	CASSPQDRGEAFF	TGTGCCAGCAGTCCCCAGGACAGGGGGGAAGCTTTCTTT
TRBJ1-2	.	TRBV18	.	CASSDATVVF	TGTGCCAGCTCAGACGCGACAGTGGTCTTC
TRBJ1-2	once	TRBV5-1	.	CASGYQVADTF	TGCGCCAGCGGATATCAGGTTGCAGACACCTTC
TRBJ2-1	.	TRBV27	.	CASSQNSVSWFF	TGTGCCAGCAGCCAGAATAGCGTCAGTTGGTTCTTC